This T cell receptor beta chain was identified in a study of blood T cell repertoires in COVID-19. Produced via immunoSEQ multiplex PCR; TCRdb's table is partial and in-frame only. The table lists about 130,000 clones, about 85% of them singletons, with roughly 4.9% in the top ten. Trimming left V 2 bases short and J 6 bases short, with 10 bases between. The CDR3 has 13 amino acids. Germline CDR1 MNHEY, CDR2 SMNVEV (reference sequence). This clone has more than one count but fewer than ten. The specimen was peripheral blood. The chain has TRBV27 and TRBJ2-5, with a tentative D call TRBD2 (5 bases). The clonotype originates from a woman between 70 and 85 years old with COVID-19, enrolled during active disease. CDR3 coding DNA: TGTGCCAGCAGTTTAAACGGGGATCAGACCCAGTACTTC. Its protein product is CASSLNGDQTQYF.